The 30 T cell receptor beta chains in this list originate from one sample, sequenced in a study of CD8+ T cells in alopecia areata. TCR sequencing used cDNA made by reverse transcription of extracted RNA. Generated by immunoSEQ multiplex PCR, the TCRdb table keeps only in-frame clones and is missing some. The data contain approximately 130,000 clones, around 50% of them singletons. Sample: NKG2D-low CD8+ T cells sorted from blood. These receptors all come from a human donor with alopecia areata.

CDR3 DNA: TGTGCCTGGAGTGTAAGCTGGGGCACTGAAGCTTTCTTT. This gives the protein CAWSVSWGTEAFF. This chain links TRBV30 with TRBJ1-1; D unclear. V dropped 0 bases and J dropped 4 bases, with 9 bases sitting between them. Germline V lookup: CDR1 GTSNPN, CDR2 SVGIG (reference sequence). The CDR3 has 13 amino acids.

Details on this clone: In the same sample, other DNA sequences code for this CDR3. The chain has TRBV4-3 and TRBJ2-2; no clear D. Deletions cut 1 base from V and 7 bases from J, with 7 bases between. Germline V gene lookup returns CDR1 LGHNA and CDR2 YSLEER. The CDR3 extends over 13 amino acids. The CDR3 nucleotides are TGCGCCAGCAGCCAAGGGTCGGGCGGGGAGCTGTTTTTT. This codes for CASSQGSGGELFF.

The chain couples TRBV29-1 to TRBJ2-7; 7 bases fit TRBD1. The V gene's germline CDR1 is SQVTM and CDR2 ANQGSEA. CDR3 length equals 12 residues. The DNA of the CDR3 is TGCAGTTTCCGGGACAGACCCTACGAGCAGTACTTC. It specifies CSFRDRPYEQYF.

In this sample, this clone turned up a few times. The gene calls are TRBV7-2 and TRBJ2-5; perhaps D is TRBD1 or TRBD2 (5 bases each). V was cut by 5 bases and J by 9 bases, with 16 bases left in between. The CDR3 consists of 13 residues. Germline CDR1 SGHTA, CDR2 FQGNSA. DNA for the CDR3: TGTGCCAGCAGCCTCACCCCGGGGCGGGCCCAGTACTTC. Protein sequence: CASSLTPGRAQYF.

This chain connects TRBV4-3 to TRBJ2-3; 7 nucleotides align to TRBD2. CDR3 length: 13 amino acids. With 2 bases clipped from V and 4 bases from J, the junction kept 0 bases outside the gene matches. Looked up from germline, CDR1 is LGHNA and CDR2 is YSLEER. CDR3 sequence (DNA): TGCGCCAGCAGCCAAACTAGCGCAGATACGCAGTATTTT. Amino acids: CASSQTSADTQYF.

The rearrangement links TRBV29-1 to TRBJ1-2; no clear D gene. CDR1 SQVTM and CDR2 ANQGSEA come from the germline V gene. The V end lost 2 bases, the J end lost 6 bases, and 7 bases lay between the germline ends. The CDR3 totals 11 residues. The CDR3 here is CSVEKTDGYTF. DNA of the CDR3: TGCAGCGTTGAAAAGACCGATGGCTACACCTTC.

V and J are TRBV29-1 and TRBJ1-2; D not resolved. With 6 bases removed from V and 8 bases from J, the gap between germline ends came to 13 bases. Germline V CDR1 and CDR2: SQVTM, ANQGSEA. The CDR3 is 11 residues long. The DNA of the CDR3 is TGCAGCGTCGGAAGTTCGGGGGGCTACACCTTC. Translated: CSVGSSGGYTF.

CDR3 residues: CASKGTDTQYF. The CDR3 nucleotides are TGTGCCAGCAAAGGGACAGATACGCAGTATTTT. The chain combines TRBV11-2 with TRBJ2-3; D call uncertain. The germline V gene encodes CDR1 SGHAT and CDR2 FQNNGV. Trimming pared 7 bases from V and 3 bases from J, leaving 5 bases between. This CDR3 spans 11 amino acids.

V gene TRBV29-1 combines with J gene TRBJ2-2; 10 bases are shared with TRBD1. The germline V gene encodes CDR1 SQVTM and CDR2 ANQGSEA. The CDR3 has 15 residues. V dropped 4 bases and J dropped 4; count of bases not matched to a gene: 6. CDR3 loop: CSVGGTGAVTGELFF. CDR3 coding DNA: TGCAGCGTTGGCGGGACAGGGGCAGTCACCGGGGAGCTGTTTTTT.

This clone was picked up a small number of times. The gene calls are TRBV28 and TRBJ2-4; tentative D call: TRBD2 (5 bases). Trimming cost V 3 bases and J 0 bases, with 12 bases left between them. Germline CDR1 MDHEN, CDR2 SYDVKM. CDR3 length equals 16 residues. CDR3 DNA sequence: TGTGCCAGCAGTTTTGGTCTAGCCGTAGCCAAAAACATTCAGTACTTC. Its protein product is CASSFGLAVAKNIQYF.

A few counts support this clone. The chain employs TRBV9 and TRBJ1-5; D call uncertain. Per the germline V gene, CDR1 is SGDLS and CDR2 is YYNGEE. V gave up 5 bases and J gave up 0 bases, with 9 bases separating them. The CDR3 covers 14 residues. The CDR3 DNA reads as TGTGCCAGCAGTCCCTCAAGTAGCAATCAGCCCCAGCATTTT. Its translation is CASSPSSSNQPQHF.

The chain recombines TRBV5-4 with TRBJ2-7, with D tentatively TRBD1 or TRBD2 (5 bases each). This CDR3 has 13 amino acids. Germline CDR1 and CDR2: SGHNT and YYREEE (reference sequence). V lost 6 bases and J 0 bases, leaving 10 bases between the germline ends. This CDR3 is CASTMGDSYEQYF. The CDR3 DNA reads TGTGCCAGCACCATGGGGGACTCCTACGAGCAGTACTTC.

In its sample, this clone was seen once. CDR3 in DNA: TGCAGCACACTGGGGCTAGCGGGACCTGTTTCAGATACGCAGTATTTT. This codes for CSTLGLAGPVSDTQYF. The J gene is TRBJ2-3, the V gene TRBV29-1, with 9 bases identical to TRBD2. The CDR3 spans 16 residues. V was clipped by 8 bases and J by 4 bases; unmatched bases: 16. CDR1 and CDR2 (germline): SQVTM, ANQGSEA.

The V call is TRBV29-1, the J call TRBJ2-5; the D gene is possibly TRBD2 (6 bases). Trimming took 6 bases from V and 5 from J, leaving 10 bases between them. Germline V gene sequence: CDR1 SQVTM, CDR2 ANQGSEA. The CDR3 extends over 11 amino acids. The CDR3 loop reads CSVRESETQYF. CDR3 bases: TGCAGCGTCCGGGAGTCTGAGACCCAGTACTTC.

The rearrangement links TRBV28 to TRBJ2-5; a weak D match, TRBD2 (5 bases). Germline-derived CDR1 and CDR2 are MDHEN and SYDVKM. The CDR3 runs to 14 residues. Trimming took 6 bases from V and 9 from J, leaving 20 bases between them. CDR3 sequence: CASSLATTLEPQYF. Written as DNA, the CDR3 is TGTGCCAGCAGCCTAGCTACGACCCTTGAGCCCCAGTACTTC.

In this sample, this clone turned up a few times. V gene TRBV29-1 combines with J gene TRBJ2-7; no firm D call. Germline CDR1 is SQVTM and CDR2 is ANQGSEA. The V and J ends lost 6 bases and 9 bases respectively, with 15 bases between them. The CDR3 sequence is 11 residues long. The CDR3 coding sequence is TGCAGCGTAGACCGGCGCCCCGGGCAGTACTTC. It is translated as CSVDRRPGQYF.

The chain combines TRBV29-1 with TRBJ2-3, with TRBD2 matching 8 bases. The CDR3 sequence is 14 residues long. The V segment lost 7 bases and the J segment 2 bases; nucleotides outside the gene matches: 8. Germline values: CDR1 SQVTM, CDR2 ANQGSEA. This CDR3 is CSALLADHTDTQYF. DNA of the CDR3: TGCAGCGCATTACTAGCGGACCACACAGATACGCAGTATTTT.

This clone was detected only a few times. The genes are TRBV29-1 and TRBJ2-1, with D possibly matching TRBD2 (5 bases). Between the trimmed V and J ends, which lost 4 bases and 7 bases, there was a span of 14 bases. Looked up from germline, CDR1 is SQVTM and CDR2 is ANQGSEA. This CDR3 is 13 amino acids long. The CDR3 coding sequence is TGCAGCGTTGGGTTGGGTCGGGGAAATGAGCAGTTCTTC. Translation gives CSVGLGRGNEQFF.

This chain connects TRBV7-8 to TRBJ2-3; D remains ambiguous. CDR1 SGHVS and CDR2 FQNEAQ come from the germline V gene. This CDR3 comprises 12 residues. Trimming removed 2 bases from V and 0 bases from J, with 0 bases in between. As DNA, the CDR3 is TGTGCCAGCAGCTTAAGCACAGATACGCAGTATTTT. It is translated as CASSLSTDTQYF.

This clone was seen only a few times. This chain connects TRBV5-1 to TRBJ2-7; D possibly corresponds to TRBD1 (6 bases). The V gene lost 4 bases and the J gene lost 3 bases, with 11 bases spanning the gap. Germline V lookup: CDR1 SGHRS, CDR2 YFSETQ. The CDR3 has 13 amino acids. Here the CDR3 DNA reads TGCGCCAGCAGCGCGGACAGTAACTACGAGCAGTACTTC. Its translation is CASSADSNYEQYF.

The gene calls are TRBV4-2 and TRBJ2-3, with D hard to call. CDR1 and CDR2 from the germline V gene are LGHNA and YNFKEQ. V dropped 4 bases and J dropped 4 bases, with 24 bases sitting between them. The CDR3 is 18 residues long. The chain's CDR3 is CASSPSSLADSGPDTQYF. CDR3 DNA: TGTGCCAGCAGCCCCAGCTCCCTCGCTGATTCGGGCCCAGATACGCAGTATTTT.

V usage is TRBV29-1 and J usage is TRBJ2-1; a possible D gene is TRBD1 (5 bases). Germline V CDR1 and CDR2: SQVTM, ANQGSEA. V was cut by 4 bases and J by 1 base, with 5 bases left in between. The CDR3 sequence is 12 residues long. CDR3 amino acids: CSVAGSYNEQFF. The CDR3 bases are TGCAGCGTTGCAGGGTCCTACAATGAGCAGTTCTTC.

This clone was picked up a small number of times. The chain combines TRBV29-1 with TRBJ2-5; weak D call: TRBD1 (6 bases). The germline gives CDR1 SQVTM, CDR2 ANQGSEA. V lost 4 bases, J lost 5 bases, and 11 bases lay in between. The CDR3 runs 12 residues. The CDR3 coding sequence is TGCAGCGTTGTCGGGACACGGGAGACCCAGTACTTC. Translating gives CSVVGTRETQYF.

Concerning this clone: This specimen includes other DNA sequences encoding the same CDR3. The chain carries TRBV29-1 and TRBJ2-5; no clear D gene. This CDR3 contains 12 residues. The V and J ends lost 1 base and 4 bases respectively, with 7 bases between them. Germline V gene data show CDR1 as SQVTM and CDR2 as ANQGSEA. The CDR3 loop is CSVEGLGETQYF. In DNA form, the CDR3 reads TGCAGCGTTGAAGGGCTAGGAGAGACCCAGTACTTC. The full variable domain, its missing parts supplied by reference TRBV29-1 and TRBJ2-5, is SAVISQKPSRDICQRGTSLTIQCQVDSQVTMMFWYRQQPGQSLTLIATANQGSEATYESGFVIDKFPISRPNLTFSTLTVSNMSPEDSSIYLCSVEGLGETQYFGPGTRLLVL.

This rearrangement joins TRBV29-1 to TRBJ1-1, with a weak D call TRBD1 (6 bases). In germline, CDR1 is SQVTM, CDR2 ANQGSEA. Trimming took off 5 bases at V and 5 bases at J, with 15 bases between the two ends. The CDR3 is made up of 13 amino acids. CDR3 DNA: TGCAGCGTTTACGTTAGGGGGGAAACTGAAGCTTTCTTT. Encoded protein: CSVYVRGETEAFF.

CDR3 in DNA: TGTGCCTGGAGGACGGGACAGGGGGGGATAGAGACCCAGTACTTC. Its protein product is CAWRTGQGGIETQYF. This chain connects TRBV30 to TRBJ2-5; 11 nucleotides align to TRBD1. V lost 3 bases, J lost 4 bases, and 7 bases stayed unmatched. The CDR3 contains 15 residues. Per the germline V gene, CDR1 is GTSNPN and CDR2 is SVGIG (reference sequence).

This clone has just a few counts. The chain carries TRBV29-1 and TRBJ2-1; unclear D gene. This CDR3 is built from 16 residues. Germline V gene sequence: CDR1 SQVTM, CDR2 ANQGSEA. V was shortened by 2 bases and J by 2 bases, with 16 bases between the two germline ends. The CDR3 loop reads CSVEMGLTEAYNEQFF. As DNA, the CDR3 is TGCAGCGTTGAAATGGGTCTTACAGAAGCCTACAATGAGCAGTTCTTC.

V usage is TRBV5-4 and J usage is TRBJ2-2; D call uncertain. The germline V gene has CDR1 SGHNT and CDR2 YYREEE (reference sequence). Trimming left V 4 bases short and J 6 bases short, with 10 bases between. This CDR3 spans 13 amino acids. The CDR3 sequence is CASSAGISGELFF. The CDR3 DNA is TGTGCCAGCAGCGCCGGAATCTCCGGGGAGCTGTTTTTT.

The chain carries TRBV5-6 and TRBJ1-1; D is uncertain. Germline V CDR1 and CDR2: SGHDT, YYEEEE. The V end lost 3 bases, the J end lost 1 base, and 4 bases lay between the germline ends. CDR3 size: 12 residues. CDR3 coding DNA: TGTGCCAGCAGCTCGGGGAACACTGAAGCTTTCTTT. Translated: CASSSGNTEAFF.

The chain has TRBV5-1 and TRBJ2-7; 7 nucleotides line up with TRBD1. This CDR3 has 12 amino acids. Germline V gives CDR1 SGHRS, CDR2 YFSETQ. Trimming removed 4 bases from V and 6 bases from J; junction bases left unmatched: 4. The CDR3 reads CASSQTGPEQYF. Here the CDR3 DNA reads TGCGCCAGCAGCCAGACAGGGCCCGAGCAGTACTTC.